This note documents a single TCR beta chain sequence. Its specificity is unknown. This sample stems from a study of OX40 agonist ivuxolimab in advanced cancers. Study-level background: Males comprised roughly four fifths of the group, whose mean age was approximately 60 years (range about 20 to 90). The study's findings and limits: By week 6 at 0.1 to 3.0 mg/kg, blood CD4+ and CD8+ T cells had expanded clonally. Antigens targeted by the expanded peripheral T cells were not determined.

Clones were read by immunoSEQ multiplex PCR, and TCRdb kept only the in-frame ones, dropping some. The repertoire consists of about 20,000 clones, with approximately 78% occurring once and the leading ten covering roughly 24%. The TCR comes from an adult with an advanced solid tumor such as melanoma, head and neck, liver or kidney cancer. The sample consisted of CD4+ or CD8+ T cells sorted from blood, taken in a trial of the OX40 agonist ivuxolimab.

CDR3 sequence (DNA): TGTGCCAGCAGCGCCGGGACACCGACGAATGAGCAGTTCTTC. Protein sequence: CASSAGTPTNEQFF. The V call is TRBV9, the J call TRBJ2-1; maybe TRBD1 (6 bases). This CDR3 comprises 14 residues. Germline CDR1 SGDLS, CDR2 YYNGEE. Trimming shortened V by 3 bases and J by 7 bases, and 14 bases separated the two germline ends.